A selection of T cell receptor beta chains follows, all from one sample in a study of beta chain features in type 1 diabetes. Using immunoSEQ multiplex PCR, the repertoire was profiled, and TCRdb retains in-frame clones only, with some absent. This table holds 640,000 or so clones, about 14% found once. Sequencing was performed on naive CD4+ T cells from blood. These receptors were taken from a man younger than 30 with type 1 diabetes. The CDR3 runs from the conserved cysteine through the conserved F or W. D genes are given only for firm matches. Clone size is shown for a subset of rows, as once, few, many or a class of expanded clone.

abundance	v_gene	d_gene	j_gene	CDR3nt	CDR3aa
NA	TRBV27	NA	TRBJ2-4	TGTGCCAGCACCGACCCCGGCCAAGCCAAAAACATTCAGTACTTC	CASTDPGQAKNIQYF
few	TRBV2	NA	TRBJ2-5	TGTGCCAGCAGTGTAAGGGAGGAAGAGACCCAGTACTTC	CASSVREEETQYF
NA	TRBV19	NA	TRBJ2-7	TGTGCCAGTAGTCTGGGGGCTGGGTACGAGCAGTACTTC	CASSLGAGYEQYF
few	TRBV5-6	NA	TRBJ2-7	TGTGCCAGCAGCTCTGCAGGACGGACCCCGTTGGGGGAGCAGTACTTC	CASSSAGRTPLGEQYF
NA	TRBV2	NA	TRBJ1-1	TGTGCCAGCATGTTCGGGGAGTCAGAAGCTTTCTTT	CASMFGESEAFF
NA	TRBV30	NA	TRBJ1-3	TGTGCCTGGAGTCCGGGGGACTCTGGAAACACCATATATTTT	CAWSPGDSGNTIYF
few	TRBV7-2	TRBD1	TRBJ2-3	TGTGCCAGCAGCCCCAGGACAGGGAGCACAGATACGCAGTATTTT	CASSPRTGSTDTQYF
NA	TRBV9	NA	TRBJ2-7	TGTGCCAGCAGCGTAGGTAGCCCCAACTACGAGCAGTACTTC	CASSVGSPNYEQYF
few	TRBV4-1	TRBD2	TRBJ2-3	TGCGCCAGCAGCCCCTCCGGGATAGCGGGTACAGATACGCAGTATTTT	CASSPSGIAGTDTQYF
NA	TRBV9	NA	TRBJ1-1	TGTGCCAGCAGGCGGACCAGCGGGGGGATAGGTTGGAACACTGAAGCTTTCTTT	CASRRTSGGIGWNTEAFF
NA	TRBV25-1	TRBD1	TRBJ1-4	TGTGCCAGCAGTGCTGGGACAGGGGGATTCTCGGCTGAAAAACTGTTTTTT	CASSAGTGGFSAEKLFF